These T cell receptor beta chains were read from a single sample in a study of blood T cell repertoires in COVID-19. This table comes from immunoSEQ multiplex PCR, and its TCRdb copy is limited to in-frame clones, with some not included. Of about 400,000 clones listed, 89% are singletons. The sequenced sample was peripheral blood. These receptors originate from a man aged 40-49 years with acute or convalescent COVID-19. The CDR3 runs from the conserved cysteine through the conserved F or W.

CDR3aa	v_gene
CATRDRSYNEQFF	TRBV28
CASSPRSTGEQRGYTF	TRBV9
CASSVEGGPFTGELFF	TRBV9
CASSPRTGDGYTF	TRBV18
CASSLGDRGVLSTDTQYF	TRBV27
CASSAGTGNQPQHF	TRBV9
CASRALDRVDQPQHF	TRBV28
CASSPQGQGLNEKLFF	TRBV28
CAILAGANEQFF	TRBV5-4
CASSLPQGGTQKAFF	TRBV28
CASSQVFGGTPAQTQYF	TRBV4-1
CASSHLDRTLAGGFEFF	TRBV4-2
CASSLRTGGNSPLHF	TRBV7-9
CASSNPAGPQETQYF	TRBV9
CASRRGTGMNQPQHF	TRBV27
CASTRVWSSYEQYF	TRBV2
CATSGGTGELFF	TRBV12-3/TRBV12-4
CASSPTGINQPQHF	TRBV7-8
CASRPDGGSGNTIYF	TRBV27
CATGQGARLTDTQYF	TRBV10-3
CASSQRTGRMNTEAFF	TRBV5-1
CASSASGTGRGQPQHF	TRBV9
CASSLTDRANTGELFF	TRBV5-1
CASSSPGGPNTGELFF	TRBV7-3
CASSQTGEGTPLHF	TRBV6-2/TRBV6-3
CASSIREHTEAFF	TRBV19
CASSLVPESGDTQYF	TRBV7-9
CASSELRTPNEQFF	TRBV6-1
CASSQELGSPHQPQHF	TRBV4-2
CASSSGVGGEQYF	TRBV5-4
CASSIGSSASEKLFF	TRBV19